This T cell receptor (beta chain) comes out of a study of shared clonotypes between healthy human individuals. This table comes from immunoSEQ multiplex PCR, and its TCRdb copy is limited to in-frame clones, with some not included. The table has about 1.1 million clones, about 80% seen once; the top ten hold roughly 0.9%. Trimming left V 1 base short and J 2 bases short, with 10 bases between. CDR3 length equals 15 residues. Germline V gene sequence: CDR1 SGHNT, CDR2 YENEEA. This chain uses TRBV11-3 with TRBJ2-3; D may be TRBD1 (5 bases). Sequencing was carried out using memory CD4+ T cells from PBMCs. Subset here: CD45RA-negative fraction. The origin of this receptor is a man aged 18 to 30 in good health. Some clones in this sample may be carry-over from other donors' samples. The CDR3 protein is CASSLGAGNTDTQYF. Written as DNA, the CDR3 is TGTGCCAGCAGCTTAGGCGCAGGGAACACAGATACGCAGTATTTT.